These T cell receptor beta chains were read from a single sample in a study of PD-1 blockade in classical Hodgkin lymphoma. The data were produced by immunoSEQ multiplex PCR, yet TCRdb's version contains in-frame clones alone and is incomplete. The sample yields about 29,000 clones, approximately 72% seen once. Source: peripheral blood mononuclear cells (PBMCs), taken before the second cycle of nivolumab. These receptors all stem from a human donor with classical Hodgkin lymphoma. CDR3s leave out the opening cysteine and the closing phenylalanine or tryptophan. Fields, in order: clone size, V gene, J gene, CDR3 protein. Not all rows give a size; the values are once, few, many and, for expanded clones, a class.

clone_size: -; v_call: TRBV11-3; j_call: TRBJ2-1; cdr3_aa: ASSLGPKGPNEQF
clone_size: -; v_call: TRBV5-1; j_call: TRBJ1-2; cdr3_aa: ASSPWETGIRNGYT
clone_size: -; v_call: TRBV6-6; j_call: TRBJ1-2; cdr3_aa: ASSTTESYGYT
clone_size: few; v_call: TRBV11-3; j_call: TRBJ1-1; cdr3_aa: ASSLNGQGNTEAF
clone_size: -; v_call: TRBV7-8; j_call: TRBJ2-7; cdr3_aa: ASTLYGNEQY
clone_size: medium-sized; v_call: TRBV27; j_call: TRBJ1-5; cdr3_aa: ASSLGGNRVFGNQPQH
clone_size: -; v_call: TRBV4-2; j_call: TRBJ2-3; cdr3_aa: ASSQRNGGGVGTDTQY
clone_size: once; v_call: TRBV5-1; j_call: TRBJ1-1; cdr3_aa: ASGDPARANTEAF
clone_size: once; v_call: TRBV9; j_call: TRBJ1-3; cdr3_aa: ASSPRHGAGNTIY
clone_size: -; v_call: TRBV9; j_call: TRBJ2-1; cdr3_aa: ASSATVRNSYNEQF
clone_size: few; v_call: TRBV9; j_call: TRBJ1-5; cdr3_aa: ASSVGRGLNQPQH
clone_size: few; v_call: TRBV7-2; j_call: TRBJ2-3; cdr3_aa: ASSLQYRGGTDTQY
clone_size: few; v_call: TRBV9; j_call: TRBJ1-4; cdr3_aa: ASSVGGQGREKLF
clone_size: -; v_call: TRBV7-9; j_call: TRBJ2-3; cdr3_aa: ASSLGEPDTQY
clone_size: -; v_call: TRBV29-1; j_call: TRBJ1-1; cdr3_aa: SVDFGNTEAF
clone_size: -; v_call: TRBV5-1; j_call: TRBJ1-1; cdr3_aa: ASSSQLTGQGAEAF
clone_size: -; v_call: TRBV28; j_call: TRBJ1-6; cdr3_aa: ASSSDGQGYSSPLH
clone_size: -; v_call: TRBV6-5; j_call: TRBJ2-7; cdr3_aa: ASSYLTGPTYEQY
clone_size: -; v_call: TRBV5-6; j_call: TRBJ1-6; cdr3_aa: ASREQGAGSPLH